A single sample is the source of the 17 T cell receptor beta chains below, sequenced in a study of blood T cells in healthy people across ages. Through a sample-barcoded 5' primer and a J-beta primer mix, a second PCR was run for roughly 7 to 11 cycles. TCRdb re-derived calls from the 5' RACE reads in MiXCR, one entry per CDR3 protein. The data contain 1.5 million to 2 million distinct CDR3 sequences, about 32% of them singletons. The source material was blood. These receptors were taken from a woman under 40 in good health.

The V and J genes are TRBV7-9 and TRBJ2-1, with D unclear. Deletions cut 1 base from V and 12 bases from J, with 7 bases between. The CDR3 covers 11 residues. CDR1 SEHNR and CDR2 FQNEAQ come from the germline V gene (reference sequence). CDR3 bases: TGTGCCAGCAGCTTAGGTGCCAGGCAGTTCTTC. As protein: CASSLGARQFF.

The rearrangement uses TRBV20-1 and TRBJ1-6; D remains ambiguous. Germline V gene data show CDR1 as DFQATT and CDR2 as SNEGSKA (reference sequence). Deletions cut 5 bases from V and 7 bases from J, with 9 bases between. There are 12 residues in the CDR3. CDR3 coding DNA: TGCAGTGCTTCCAGACCGAATTCACCCCTCCACTTT. Protein product: CSASRPNSPLHF.

This clonotype has only a few counts. The gene calls are TRBV30 and TRBJ1-6; D not resolved. The CDR3 is made up of 16 amino acids. Trimming shortened V by 3 bases and J by 0 bases, and 12 bases separated the two germline ends. CDR1 GTSNPN and CDR2 SVGIG come from the germline V gene (reference sequence). CDR3 in amino acids: CAWRSSLSSYNSPLHF. The CDR3 DNA reads TGTGCCTGGAGATCAAGCCTGAGCTCCTATAATTCACCCCTCCACTTT.

To note about this clonotype: A much larger clone differs from this one at a single base, so this may be a read error. This chain links TRBV5-4 with TRBJ2-5; 10 bases agree with TRBD1. This CDR3 comprises 12 residues. After removal of 3 bases from V and 13 bases from J, the junction contained 6 bases not matched to a gene. Germline V lookup: CDR1 SGHNT, CDR2 YYREEE (reference sequence). CDR3 amino acids: CASSWGTGDRYF. In DNA, the CDR3 is TGTGCCAGCAGCTGGGGGACAGGGGATCGGTACTTC. The full variable domain, with the rest looked up from reference TRBV5-4 and TRBJ2-5, is ETGVTQSPTHLIKTRGQQVTLRCSSQSGHNTVSWYQQALGQGPQFIFQYYREEENGRGNFPPRFSGLQFPNYSSELNVNALELDDSALYLCASSWGTGDRYFGPGTRLLVL.

The J gene is TRBJ2-1, the V gene TRBV20-1, with 15 nucleotides matching TRBD2. J lost 0 bases, V lost 1 base, and 1 base had no gene match. This CDR3 region has 17 residues. Germline lookup yields CDR1 DFQATT and CDR2 SNEGSKA (reference sequence). The CDR3 nucleotides read TGCAGTGCTAGAGCGGGACTAGCGGGGGGCTCCTACAATGAGCAGTTCTTC. The encoded protein is CSARAGLAGGSYNEQFF.

This clonotype showed up just a few times. The genes are TRBV11-3 and TRBJ1-1; weak D call: TRBD1 (5 bases). Deletions cut 3 bases from V and 1 base from J, with 9 bases between. Germline CDR1 SGHNT, CDR2 YENEEA. The CDR3 contains 14 residues. The chain's CDR3 is CASSLSGSNTEAFF. Written as DNA, the CDR3 is TGTGCCAGCAGCTTGTCAGGGTCGAACACTGAAGCTTTCTTT.

Many counts were recorded for this clonotype. CDR3 in DNA: TGTGCCAGCAGTTCGGGACAGTTCTATGGCTACACCTTC. This encodes CASSSGQFYGYTF. The V and J genes are TRBV12-3 or TRBV12-4 and TRBJ1-2; 7 bases are shared with TRBD1. The CDR3 spans 13 residues. V was pared by 4 bases and J by 4 bases, with 3 bases of the junction left unmatched.

This clonotype was recorded a few times. The gene calls are TRBV11-2 and TRBJ2-3; 8 bases map to TRBD1. Germline V gives CDR1 SGHAT, CDR2 FQNNGV. V lost 5 bases and J lost 8; bases outside the gene matches: 9. The CDR3 loop spans 14 amino acids. CDR3 nucleotides: TGTGCCAGCAGCGCCGAGGCAGGGGGCGGTACGCAGTATTTT. It translates to CASSAEAGGGTQYF.

In its sample, this clonotype was seen a few times. The V and J genes are TRBV24-1 and TRBJ2-1, with 10 nucleotides matching TRBD2. V was clipped by 3 bases and J by 1 base; unmatched bases: 2. CDR1 is KGHDR and CDR2 is SFDVKD in the germline V gene. The CDR3 runs 16 residues. CDR3 sequence reads: CATSDVSGRSYNEQFF. As DNA, the CDR3 is TGTGCCACCAGTGATGTTAGCGGGAGGTCCTACAATGAGCAGTTCTTC.

This chain joins TRBV6-1 and TRBJ2-1; TRBD2 is a possible D gene (6 bases). Trimming stripped 1 base from V and 10 bases from J, with 11 bases between. Germline V CDR1 and CDR2: MNHNS, SASEGT. This CDR3 spans 13 amino acids. The CDR3 is CASSEVGGWEQFF. CDR3 sequence (DNA): TGTGCCAGCAGTGAAGTCGGGGGATGGGAGCAGTTCTTC.

This rearrangement joins TRBV5-4 to TRBJ1-6; D possibly corresponds to TRBD1 (6 bases). CDR1 and CDR2 (germline): SGHNT, YYREEE (reference sequence). The CDR3 consists of 16 residues. V lost 5 bases, J lost 9 bases, and 21 bases lay in between. As DNA, the CDR3 is TGTGCCAGCAGGGACAGCTTCCCACAGGGTGGTTCACCCCTCCACTTT. It is translated as CASRDSFPQGGSPLHF.

The sample holds a few counts of this clonotype. V gene TRBV6-1 combines with J gene TRBJ2-7; D remains unclear. V lost 1 base and J lost 9, with 13 bases in between. Germline-derived CDR1 and CDR2 are MNHNS and SASEGT. The CDR3 sequence is 13 residues long. CDR3 region: CASSEEGPWGQYF. The CDR3 region has the DNA TGTGCCAGCAGTGAAGAGGGCCCATGGGGGCAGTACTTC.

There are a few counts of this clonotype. Just one base apart from a much larger clone, this may be a read error. The rearrangement joins TRBV6-5 to TRBJ2-5, with 10 bases lining up with TRBD2. V lost 2 bases and J lost 11; bases outside the gene matches: 17. The germline CDR1 and CDR2 sequences are MNHEY and SVGAGI. The CDR3 extends over 17 amino acids. For the CDR3, the DNA is TGTGCCAGCAGTTACCAACCGACTAGCGGGCCTCACAATGAGCAGTACTTC. This gives the protein CASSYQPTSGPHNEQYF.

This clonotype occurred a few times. The V gene is TRBV5-1, the J gene TRBJ2-1; TRBD2 is a possible D gene (6 bases). The V end lost 3 bases, the J end lost 4 bases, and 11 bases lay between the germline ends. The CDR3 totals 14 residues. Germline CDR1 SGHRS, CDR2 YFSETQ. CDR3 loop: CASSSVAAYNEQFF. DNA for the CDR3: TGCGCCAGCAGCTCAGTAGCGGCTTACAATGAGCAGTTCTTC.

The chain employs TRBV7-9 and TRBJ1-4; maybe TRBD1 (6 bases). The CDR3 is 13 residues long. V was cut by 4 bases and J by 7 bases, with 10 bases left in between. Germline V gives CDR1 SEHNR, CDR2 FQNEAQ (reference sequence). In DNA form, the CDR3 reads TGTGCCAGCAGCTCGGACAGCCTTGAAAAACTGTTTTTT. Protein sequence: CASSSDSLEKLFF.

The chain joins TRBV15 to TRBJ2-5; D is possibly TRBD2 (6 bases). The DNA end is a closer match to TRBJ2-7, so the J assignment may be wrong. CDR1 is LNHNV and CDR2 is YYDKDF in the germline V gene (reference sequence). The CDR3 is 14 residues long. The CDR3 DNA sequence: TGTGCCACCAGCAGAGATCCCGGGAGATACGAGCAGTACTTC. Translated, it gives CATSRDPGRYEQYF.

A few counts support this clonotype. The chain is built from TRBV12-3 or TRBV12-4 and TRBJ1-2, with D possibly being TRBD1 (5 bases). The CDR3 has 14 residues. Trimming took 6 bases from V and 5 from J, leaving 16 bases between them. The CDR3 DNA reads as TGTGCCAGCAGATCTACGGGGGATCTTTATGGCTACACCTTC. Translating it yields CASRSTGDLYGYTF.